This T cell receptor beta chain was recovered during a study of cytomegalovirus exposure and HLA in healthy donors. The study's findings and limits: When the data were analyzed later, several of the most significant clusters appeared to be linked to common viral pathogens.

The PCR made use of 60 Vbeta and 13 Jbeta primers. Method: immunoSEQ multiplex PCR; TCRdb's copy keeps in-frame clones and lacks some. The sample has around 190,000 clones; 60% to 85% are singletons. On this clone itself: Its antigen is unidentified.

From germline, CDR1 is MNHNS and CDR2 SASEGT. V gave up 2 bases and J gave up 6 bases, with 14 bases separating them. The CDR3 has 15 residues. This rearrangement joins TRBV6-1 to TRBJ1-5, with D possibly TRBD1 on 5 matching bases. This clonotype originated in a woman aged 18-30 years in good health and CMV-seronegative. The specimen was PBMCs. The CDR3 spells CASSELGQGLQPQHF. The CDR3 DNA sequence: TGTGCCAGCAGTGAATTGGGGCAGGGTCTTCAGCCCCAGCATTTT.